The rows below give T cell receptor beta chains drawn from one sample of a study of shared clonotypes between healthy human individuals. TCRdb's copy holds only in-frame clones and misses some; the assay was immunoSEQ multiplex PCR. The sample lists about 2 million clones, roughly 94% occurring once. The specimen was naive CD4+ T cells sorted from blood. The receptors here all came from a young man in good health. The CDR3 runs from the conserved cysteine through the conserved F or W. Each record gives: clone size, D gene, J gene, V gene, CDR3 protein, CDR3 DNA. D genes are given only for firm matches. Rows give clone size only sometimes, using once, few, many, or a class for an expanded clone.

clone size: -
D gene: TRBD1
J gene: TRBJ2-3
V gene: TRBV5-1
CDR3 protein: CASRITGGSADTQYF
CDR3 DNA: TGCGCCAGCAGAATTACAGGGGGAAGCGCAGATACGCAGTATTTT

clone size: -
D gene: -
J gene: TRBJ1-2
V gene: TRBV15
CDR3 protein: CATSTQALGGYTF
CDR3 DNA: TGTGCCACCAGCACGCAGGCTCTAGGGGGCTACACCTTC

clone size: -
D gene: TRBD1
J gene: TRBJ1-5
V gene: TRBV10-1
CDR3 protein: CASSESGQGDNQPQHF
CDR3 DNA: TGCGCCAGCAGTGAATCGGGGCAGGGGGACAATCAGCCCCAGCATTTT

clone size: -
D gene: -
J gene: TRBJ2-7
V gene: TRBV18
CDR3 protein: CASSPRVGGSGDEQYF
CDR3 DNA: TGTGCCAGCTCACCACGGGTAGGGGGCTCGGGAGACGAGCAGTACTTC

clone size: once
D gene: TRBD1
J gene: TRBJ2-5
V gene: TRBV11-2
CDR3 protein: CASSAAGGSQETQYF
CDR3 DNA: TGTGCCAGCAGCGCCGCAGGGGGCAGCCAAGAGACCCAGTACTTC

clone size: -
D gene: -
J gene: TRBJ2-5
V gene: TRBV11-2
CDR3 protein: CASSFGETQYF
CDR3 DNA: TGTGCCAGCAGCTTCGGTGAGACCCAGTACTTC

clone size: -
D gene: TRBD1
J gene: TRBJ2-4
V gene: TRBV18
CDR3 protein: CASSPNSGQGTKNIQYF
CDR3 DNA: TGTGCCAGCTCACCGAACTCCGGACAGGGTACCAAAAACATTCAGTACTTC

clone size: -
D gene: TRBD1
J gene: TRBJ1-6
V gene: TRBV6-5
CDR3 protein: CASSPSGTGDSPLHF
CDR3 DNA: TGTGCCAGCAGTCCCTCCGGGACAGGAGATTCACCCCTCCACTTT

clone size: many
D gene: -
J gene: TRBJ2-7
V gene: TRBV19
CDR3 protein: CASSVRDRSSYEQYF
CDR3 DNA: TGTGCCAGTAGTGTCCGGGACCGGAGCTCCTACGAGCAGTACTTC

clone size: -
D gene: TRBD2
J gene: TRBJ2-2
V gene: TRBV5-4
CDR3 protein: CASSKPGLADTGELFF
CDR3 DNA: TGTGCCAGCAGCAAACCGGGACTAGCGGACACCGGGGAGCTGTTTTTT

clone size: once
D gene: TRBD1
J gene: TRBJ2-6
V gene: TRBV5-6
CDR3 protein: CASSSSDRAFSGANVLTF
CDR3 DNA: TGTGCCAGCAGCTCCTCGGACAGGGCTTTCTCTGGGGCCAACGTCCTGACTTTC

clone size: -
D gene: -
J gene: TRBJ1-6
V gene: TRBV19
CDR3 protein: CASGPETRNNSPLHF
CDR3 DNA: TGTGCCTCCGGCCCGGAAACCCGAAATAATTCACCCCTCCACTTT

clone size: -
D gene: TRBD1
J gene: TRBJ2-3
V gene: TRBV14
CDR3 protein: CASSRDRVDTQYF
CDR3 DNA: TGTGCCAGCAGCCGGGACAGGGTGGATACGCAGTATTTT

clone size: -
D gene: -
J gene: TRBJ2-2
V gene: TRBV27
CDR3 protein: CASSLKPGYNTGELFF
CDR3 DNA: TGTGCCAGCAGTTTAAAACCGGGTTACAACACCGGGGAGCTGTTTTTT

clone size: -
D gene: TRBD2
J gene: TRBJ2-1
V gene: TRBV29-1
CDR3 protein: CSVVGSGGKGEQFF
CDR3 DNA: TGCAGCGTTGTAGGTAGCGGGGGTAAGGGTGAGCAGTTCTTC

clone size: once
D gene: -
J gene: TRBJ2-2
V gene: TRBV18
CDR3 protein: CASSPSPDRNTGELFF
CDR3 DNA: TGTGCCAGCTCACCATCGCCCGACAGAAACACCGGGGAGCTGTTTTTT

clone size: -
D gene: -
J gene: TRBJ2-7
V gene: TRBV18
CDR3 protein: CASSPRTDEQYF
CDR3 DNA: TGTGCCAGCTCACCCAGGACGGACGAGCAGTACTTC

clone size: -
D gene: TRBD1
J gene: TRBJ1-5
V gene: TRBV18
CDR3 protein: CASSPTGSSNQPQHF
CDR3 DNA: TGTGCCAGCTCACCGACAGGGAGCAGCAATCAGCCCCAGCATTTT

clone size: -
D gene: -
J gene: TRBJ1-3
V gene: TRBV10-3
CDR3 protein: CATQKGDGNTIYF
CDR3 DNA: TGTGCCACCCAGAAGGGTGATGGAAACACCATATATTTT

clone size: once
D gene: -
J gene: TRBJ2-7
V gene: TRBV10-3
CDR3 protein: CAISESEGGSVIF
CDR3 DNA: TGTGCCATCAGTGAGTCCGAGGGTGGGTCGGTCATCTTC

clone size: -
D gene: -
J gene: TRBJ2-3
V gene: TRBV5-4
CDR3 protein: CASSPGVTDTQYF
CDR3 DNA: TGTGCCAGCAGTCCAGGAGTCACAGATACGCAGTATTTT

clone size: few
D gene: -
J gene: TRBJ1-6
V gene: TRBV30
CDR3 protein: CAWRVGGGNSPLHF
CDR3 DNA: TGTGCCTGGAGAGTAGGGGGAGGTAATTCACCCCTCCACTTT

clone size: -
D gene: -
J gene: TRBJ2-1
V gene: TRBV7-2
CDR3 protein: CASSVGGTYNEQFF
CDR3 DNA: TGTGCCAGCAGCGTCGGGGGAACCTACAATGAGCAGTTCTTC

clone size: -
D gene: -
J gene: TRBJ1-1
V gene: TRBV18
CDR3 protein: CASSPLTGNTEAFF
CDR3 DNA: TGTGCCAGCTCACCGCTTACAGGGAACACTGAAGCTTTCTTT

clone size: -
D gene: TRBD1
J gene: TRBJ1-5
V gene: TRBV2
CDR3 protein: CASSVEGQAQPQHF
CDR3 DNA: TGTGCCAGCAGTGTGGAAGGACAGGCACAGCCCCAGCATTTT

clone size: -
D gene: -
J gene: TRBJ1-2
V gene: TRBV7-2
CDR3 protein: CASGKLTGPYGYTF
CDR3 DNA: TGTGCCAGCGGAAAATTGACGGGCCCCTATGGCTACACCTTC

clone size: -
D gene: -
J gene: TRBJ1-6
V gene: TRBV2
CDR3 protein: CASSDRGNGGYSPLHF
CDR3 DNA: TGTGCCAGCAGCGACCGAGGTAATGGGGGCTATTCACCCCTCCACTTT

clone size: -
D gene: TRBD1
J gene: TRBJ2-7
V gene: TRBV10-3
CDR3 protein: CAITRDSAYEQYF
CDR3 DNA: TGTGCCATCACCAGGGACAGTGCCTACGAGCAGTACTTC

clone size: -
D gene: -
J gene: TRBJ1-5
V gene: TRBV5-8
CDR3 protein: CASSIDGDQPQHF
CDR3 DNA: TGTGCCAGCAGCATCGACGGGGATCAGCCCCAGCATTTT

clone size: -
D gene: -
J gene: TRBJ2-5
V gene: TRBV14
CDR3 protein: CASSQVRGTETQYF
CDR3 DNA: TGTGCCAGCAGCCAAGTTCGCGGGACAGAGACCCAGTACTTC

clone size: once
D gene: -
J gene: TRBJ2-2
V gene: TRBV5-1
CDR3 protein: CASSLALQTTHTGELFF
CDR3 DNA: TGCGCCAGCAGCTTGGCTTTACAAACTACCCACACCGGGGAGCTGTTTTTT

clone size: -
D gene: TRBD1
J gene: TRBJ1-6
V gene: TRBV19
CDR3 protein: CASSSTGYNSPLHF
CDR3 DNA: TGTGCCAGTAGTTCGACAGGGTATAATTCACCCCTCCACTTT

clone size: -
D gene: -
J gene: TRBJ2-7
V gene: TRBV11-2
CDR3 protein: CASSLPPAWPDEQYF
CDR3 DNA: TGTGCCAGCAGCTTACCCCCCGCGTGGCCAGACGAGCAGTACTTC

clone size: -
D gene: TRBD2
J gene: TRBJ2-5
V gene: TRBV28
CDR3 protein: CASSPQGGGQETQYF
CDR3 DNA: TGTGCCAGCAGCCCGCAGGGCGGGGGACAAGAGACCCAGTACTTC

clone size: -
D gene: -
J gene: TRBJ1-1
V gene: TRBV28
CDR3 protein: CASSLLRAEAFF
CDR3 DNA: TGTGCCAGCAGTTTACTCCGGGCTGAAGCTTTCTTT

clone size: -
D gene: -
J gene: TRBJ2-2
V gene: TRBV15
CDR3 protein: CATSSKTRSNTGELFF
CDR3 DNA: TGTGCCACCAGCAGCAAGACTCGCTCGAACACCGGGGAGCTGTTTTTT

clone size: -
D gene: -
J gene: TRBJ1-5
V gene: TRBV5-1
CDR3 protein: CASSTGPSNQPQHF
CDR3 DNA: TGCGCCAGCAGCACAGGACCTTCCAATCAGCCCCAGCATTTT

clone size: -
D gene: TRBD1
J gene: TRBJ2-7
V gene: TRBV28
CDR3 protein: CASSLLGTGSEQYF
CDR3 DNA: TGTGCCAGCAGTTTATTAGGGACAGGGAGCGAGCAGTACTTC

clone size: -
D gene: -
J gene: TRBJ1-4
V gene: TRBV5-6
CDR3 protein: CASSFRGREEKLFF
CDR3 DNA: TGTGCCAGCAGTTTCCGGGGACGTGAAGAAAAACTGTTTTTT

clone size: -
D gene: TRBD1
J gene: TRBJ1-4
V gene: TRBV5-6
CDR3 protein: CASSPGTGAFEKLFF
CDR3 DNA: TGTGCCAGCAGCCCCGGGACAGGGGCATTCGAAAAACTGTTTTTT

clone size: -
D gene: -
J gene: TRBJ2-3
V gene: TRBV28
CDR3 protein: CASSLAGVDTQYF
CDR3 DNA: TGTGCCAGCAGTTTAGCAGGGGTGGATACGCAGTATTTT

clone size: -
D gene: -
J gene: TRBJ2-3
V gene: TRBV5-4
CDR3 protein: CASSLVGGGSDTQYF
CDR3 DNA: TGTGCCAGCAGCTTGGTGGGGGGTGGCTCAGATACGCAGTATTTT

clone size: -
D gene: TRBD1
J gene: TRBJ2-7
V gene: TRBV5-1
CDR3 protein: CASSLEGRGSYEQYF
CDR3 DNA: TGCGCCAGCAGCTTGGAGGGCAGGGGGAGCTACGAGCAGTACTTC

clone size: -
D gene: TRBD1
J gene: TRBJ1-1
V gene: TRBV7-9
CDR3 protein: CASSLFQGDTEAFF
CDR3 DNA: TGTGCCAGCAGCTTATTTCAGGGGGACACTGAAGCTTTCTTT

clone size: many
D gene: TRBD1
J gene: TRBJ1-6
V gene: TRBV2
CDR3 protein: CASSADRGDSPLHF
CDR3 DNA: TGTGCCAGCAGTGCCGACAGGGGGGATTCACCCCTCCACTTT

clone size: -
D gene: -
J gene: TRBJ2-3
V gene: TRBV14
CDR3 protein: CASSQWVDTQYF
CDR3 DNA: TGTGCCAGCAGCCAGTGGGTAGATACGCAGTATTTT

clone size: -
D gene: -
J gene: TRBJ2-7
V gene: TRBV19
CDR3 protein: CASSISPESISNEQYF
CDR3 DNA: TGTGCCAGTAGTATTTCCCCCGAGAGCATCAGCAACGAGCAGTACTTC

clone size: -
D gene: TRBD1
J gene: TRBJ1-6
V gene: TRBV7-9
CDR3 protein: CASSKPTGSSYNSPLHF
CDR3 DNA: TGTGCCAGCAGCAAACCGACAGGGAGCTCCTATAATTCACCCCTCCACTTT

clone size: -
D gene: TRBD1
J gene: TRBJ1-6
V gene: TRBV5-1
CDR3 protein: CASSLGQGGSPLHF
CDR3 DNA: TGCGCCAGCAGCTTGGGACAGGGGGGTTCACCCCTCCACTTT